The rows below give T cell receptor beta chains drawn from one sample of a study of T cell clones after liver transplantation. The data were produced by immunoSEQ multiplex PCR, yet TCRdb's version contains in-frame clones alone and is incomplete. The data show over 50,000 clones, less than 85% seen once. The sequenced sample was CD4+ T cells from blood, obtained before liver transplant. These receptors were taken from a human donor who received a liver transplant. Both conserved end residues are part of each CDR3. A D gene is named only where the DNA matches it firmly. Expanded clones get a size class; other rows say once, few or many, or leave the size out.

j_gene | v_gene | d_gene | abundance | CDR3aa | CDR3nt
TRBJ2-7 | TRBV6-5 | - | - | CASSYSIPTYEQYF | TGTGCCAGCAGTTACTCGATCCCTACCTACGAGCAGTACTTC
TRBJ1-1 | TRBV28 | - | - | CASGGHGAEAFF | TGTGCCAGCGGGGGTCATGGAGCTGAAGCTTTCTTT
TRBJ2-5 | TRBV30 | TRBD2 | - | CAWSLGLAVQETQYF | TGTGCCTGGAGCCTCGGGCTAGCGGTTCAAGAGACCCAGTACTTC
TRBJ2-3 | TRBV7-2 | - | - | CASSRDWTTDTQYF | TGTGCCAGCAGCCGGGACTGGACTACAGATACGCAGTATTTT
TRBJ1-2 | TRBV4-1 | TRBD1 | - | CASSSTGGYYGYTF | TGCGCCAGCAGCTCGACAGGGGGGTACTATGGCTACACCTTC
TRBJ2-7 | TRBV19 | - | - | CASSIRTGIGDEQYF | TGTGCCAGTAGTATCAGGACGGGGATTGGCGACGAGCAGTACTTC
TRBJ2-7 | TRBV6-5 | - | - | CASSIQGGYEQYF | TGTGCCAGCAGTATACAGGGCGGATACGAGCAGTACTTC
TRBJ1-5 | TRBV28 | - | - | CASRGINQPQHF | TGTGCCAGCAGGGGGATCAATCAGCCCCAGCATTTT
TRBJ1-5 | TRBV19 | TRBD1 | - | CASSKDRVGNQPQHF | TGTGCCAGTAGTAAGGACAGGGTAGGCAATCAGCCCCAGCATTTT
TRBJ2-1 | TRBV28 | TRBD1 | - | CASRRRQGRNEQFF | TGTGCCAGCAGGAGGAGACAGGGTCGCAATGAGCAGTTCTTC
TRBJ2-1 | TRBV7-2 | - | once | CASSPGAGNEQFF | TGTGCCAGCAGCCCCGGGGCGGGAAATGAGCAGTTCTTC
TRBJ2-2 | TRBV12-5 | - | - | CASGSEKQDPGELFF | TGTGCTAGTGGTTCGGAGAAACAGGATCCCGGGGAGCTGTTTTTT
TRBJ2-3 | TRBV29-1 | TRBD2 | - | CSVAGPPPDTQYF | TGCAGCGTAGCGGGACCGCCGCCAGATACGCAGTATTTT
TRBJ1-2 | TRBV2 | - | - | CASSEQSYGYTF | TGTGCCAGCAGTGAGCAGTCCTATGGCTACACCTTC
TRBJ2-7 | TRBV7-3 | - | - | CASSLRPNYEQYF | TGTGCCAGCAGCTTGAGGCCAAACTACGAGCAGTACTTC
TRBJ2-7 | TRBV5-1 | TRBD1 | - | CASSAPGQGMNEQYF | TGCGCCAGCAGCGCACCGGGACAGGGAATGAACGAGCAGTACTTC
TRBJ2-7 | TRBV28 | TRBD1 | - | CASSRAGTGGHEQYF | TGTGCCAGCAGCCGTGCCGGGACAGGGGGCCACGAGCAGTACTTC
TRBJ2-3 | TRBV2 | TRBD1 | once | CASRAYRGPSSTDTQYF | TGTGCCAGCAGAGCCTACAGGGGTCCGTCTAGCACAGATACGCAGTATTTT
TRBJ2-1 | TRBV5-1 | - | - | CASSFGRTDKFF | TGCGCCAGCAGCTTCGGACGGACAGACAAATTCTTC
TRBJ2-3 | TRBV19 | - | once | CASTTSLGTDTQYF | TGTGCCAGTACCACCAGCTTGGGCACAGATACGCAGTATTTT
TRBJ2-5 | TRBV20-1 | - | - | CSGTFQETQYF | TGCAGTGGGACTTTTCAAGAGACCCAGTACTTC
TRBJ2-5 | TRBV5-4 | - | - | CASSLREGGGRETQYF | TGTGCCAGCAGCTTGCGGGAAGGCGGAGGTCGTGAGACCCAGTACTTC
TRBJ1-4 | TRBV5-5 | - | - | CASSYGGGNEKLFF | TGTGCCAGCAGCTATGGCGGCGGCAATGAAAAACTGTTTTTT
TRBJ2-5 | TRBV5-8 | - | - | CASEGLGAGGTQYF | TGTGCCAGCGAGGGTCTAGGGGCCGGCGGGACCCAGTACTTC
TRBJ2-1 | TRBV5-1 | TRBD2 | - | CASSLGAGGNNEQFF | TGCGCCAGCAGCTTGGGGGCGGGAGGAAACAATGAGCAGTTCTTC
TRBJ1-2 | TRBV19 | - | - | CASSGRENNYGYTF | TGTGCCAGCAGCGGACGGGAGAATAACTATGGCTACACCTTC